Detailed here is one T cell receptor beta chain. The antigen is unknown. Germline V lookup: CDR1 SQVTM, CDR2 ANQGSEA. The CDR3 runs 14 residues. V dropped 6 bases and J dropped 7; count of bases not matched to a gene: 10. Sequencing used immunoSEQ multiplex PCR; TCRdb keeps in-frame clones, though not all of them. The sample has some 53,000 clones; around 90% are singletons. The sample originates from a study of T cell responses to AZD1222 COVID-19 vaccine. The study, taken as a whole, reports: Seropositive AZD1222 recipients at baseline numbered only 6 or 7. Increased Spike-specific TCR breadth and depth were observed after two AZD1222 doses.

Sequences were derived from peripheral blood, sampled 28 days after the second AZD1222 dose. This TCR was sampled from an adult who received the AZD1222 COVID-19 vaccine. This chain joins TRBV29-1 and TRBJ1-5; 9 bases agree with TRBD1. The DNA for the CDR3 is TGCAGCGTACTGGCCGGGACAGGGAACCAGCCCCAGCATTTT. This translates into CSVLAGTGNQPQHF.